This T cell receptor (beta chain) derives from a study of T cell repertoires in cytomegalovirus infection. Study as a whole: CMV infection and matching HLA type were both indicated by public TCR beta signatures. Whole-study results and caveats: Accumulated public TCR beta family frequency recognized individuals carrying CMV together with the relevant HLA. The study found HLA-C-restricted CMV-specific TCR beta clonotypes dominating the ex vivo response.

In regard to this clonotype: The antigen is unknown.

TCRdb fed the reads into MiXCR, producing one record per CDR3 protein. The sample has around 740,000 distinct CDR3 sequences, roughly a third seen once. Trimming pared 11 bases from V and 4 bases from J, leaving 14 bases between. This CDR3 is 12 amino acids long. Looked up from germline, CDR1 is ENHRY and CDR2 is SYGVKD. The clonotype originates from a human donor in good health (CMV status not recorded). Some clones in this sample may be carry-over from other donors' samples. The chain has TRBV10-3 and TRBJ1-2; D is perhaps TRBD1 (5 bases). Sequencing was performed on PBMCs. CDR3 protein: CALYRDGYGYTF. The CDR3 DNA reads TGTGCCTTATACCGGGACGGCTATGGCTACACCTTC.